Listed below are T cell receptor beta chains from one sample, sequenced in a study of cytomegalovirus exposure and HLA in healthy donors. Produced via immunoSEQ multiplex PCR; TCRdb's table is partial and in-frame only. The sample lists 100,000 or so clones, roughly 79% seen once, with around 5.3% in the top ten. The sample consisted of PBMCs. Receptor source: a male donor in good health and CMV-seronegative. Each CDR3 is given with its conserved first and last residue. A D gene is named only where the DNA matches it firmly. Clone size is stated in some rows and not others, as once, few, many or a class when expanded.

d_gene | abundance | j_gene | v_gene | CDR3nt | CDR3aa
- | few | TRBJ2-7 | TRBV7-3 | TGTGCCAGCAGCTTAGGCGGAACCGGTCCCTACGAGCAGTACTTC | CASSLGGTGPYEQYF
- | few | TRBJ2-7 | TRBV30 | TGTGCCTGGAGTAAAAGACAGAGCTCCTACGAGCAGTACTTC | CAWSKRQSSYEQYF
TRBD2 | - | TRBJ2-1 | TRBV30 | TGTGCCCGTCAGGGACTATACAATGAGCAGTTCTTC | CARQGLYNEQFF
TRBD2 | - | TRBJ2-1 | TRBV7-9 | TGTTCCAGCAGCTTAGCGGGAGTTAATGAGCAGTTCTTC | CSSSLAGVNEQFF
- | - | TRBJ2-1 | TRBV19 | TGTGCCAGTAGTATAGGCGGGGCGAACAATGAGCAGTTCTTC | CASSIGGANNEQFF
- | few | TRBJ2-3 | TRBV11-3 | TGTGCCAGCAGCTTAGATGAGGAGGGCACAGATACGCAGTATTTT | CASSLDEEGTDTQYF
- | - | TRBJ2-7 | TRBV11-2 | TGTGCCAGCAGCTTAAACCTAGCAAATATCTACGAGCAGTACTTC | CASSLNLANIYEQYF
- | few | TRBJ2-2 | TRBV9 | TGTGCCAGCAGCGTAGAAGGGAGTTGGGCCGGGGAGCTGTTTTTT | CASSVEGSWAGELFF
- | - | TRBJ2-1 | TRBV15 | TGTGCCACCAGCAGGTCGAGGGCCACCTACAATGAGCAGTTCTTC | CATSRSRATYNEQFF
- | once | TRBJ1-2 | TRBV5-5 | TGTGCCAGCAGCCCGGAGGGATTGCGTGGCTACACCTTC | CASSPEGLRGYTF
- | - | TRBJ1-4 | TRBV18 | TGTGCCAGCTCACCCGCCAGGCGAACGTCCGACGTCGGTGAAAAACTGTTTTTT | CASSPARRTSDVGEKLFF
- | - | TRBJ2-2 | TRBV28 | TGTGCCAGCAGAGCATCGAGGGTTTCCGGGGAGCTGTTTTTT | CASRASRVSGELFF
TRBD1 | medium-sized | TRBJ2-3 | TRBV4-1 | TGCGCCAGCAGCCAAGGTTGGACAGGGGGCTTGGCAGATACGCAGTATTTT | CASSQGWTGGLADTQYF
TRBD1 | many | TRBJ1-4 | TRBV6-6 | TGTGCCAGCAGTCAGATAGACAGGGTTGGGGAAAAACTGTTTTTT | CASSQIDRVGEKLFF
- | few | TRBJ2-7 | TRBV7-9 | TGTGCCAGCAGCCCCCCTTTGCAGGAGGACCATCCCTACGAGCAGTACTTC | CASSPPLQEDHPYEQYF
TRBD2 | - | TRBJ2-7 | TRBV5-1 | TGCGCCAGCAGCTTGCGCGGGAGAGCACCCTACGAGCAGTACTTC | CASSLRGRAPYEQYF
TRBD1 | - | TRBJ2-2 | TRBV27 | TGTGCCAGCAGTTATTCCACAGGGGTCGGGGAGCTGTTTTTT | CASSYSTGVGELFF
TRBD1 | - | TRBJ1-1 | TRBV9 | TGTGCCAGCAGCGTGGGACAGGGGGCGCCTGAAGCTTTCTTT | CASSVGQGAPEAFF
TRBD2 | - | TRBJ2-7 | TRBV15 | TGTGCCACCAGCAGAGGCAGCGGGGGGCAAGGCTACGAGCAGTACTTC | CATSRGSGGQGYEQYF
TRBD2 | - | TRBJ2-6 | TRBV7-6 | TGTGCCAGCAGCTTAGGGCGGGAGGCCTTCTGGTGGGGGGCCAACGTCCTGACTTTC | CASSLGREAFWWGANVLTF